Each of the 25 T cell receptor beta chains below was sequenced from the same sample in a study of blood T cell repertoires in COVID-19. Produced via immunoSEQ multiplex PCR; TCRdb's table is partial and in-frame only. The sample comprises 250,000 to 350,000 clones, nearly 90% of which are singletons, and 2.5% to 3.5% rests with the top ten. The specimen sequenced was PBMCs or T cells enriched from blood (not recorded which). The receptors shown here come from a woman aged 45-59 years who had been exposed to COVID-19.

V and J are TRBV19 and TRBJ1-3; D perhaps matches TRBD1 (5 bases). The CDR3 has 16 residues. Per the germline V gene, CDR1 is LNHDA and CDR2 is SQIVND (reference sequence). V was pared by 5 bases and J by 4 bases, with 18 bases between. The CDR3 DNA reads TGTGCCAGTAGTTACGAACCTCAGGGAAGAGGAAACACCATATATTTT. Amino acid sequence: CASSYEPQGRGNTIYF.

This sequence joins TRBV6-1 and TRBJ2-5, with D hard to call. The CDR3 is 14 amino acids. Germline V gene data show CDR1 as MNHNS and CDR2 as SASEGT. V lost 3 bases to trimming and J lost 0 bases, with 8 bases between them. In DNA form, the CDR3 reads TGTGCCAGCAGTGAGGTGCGATACCAAGAGACCCAGTACTTC. Translation gives CASSEVRYQETQYF.

This clone was seen once. The chain recombines TRBV5-1 with TRBJ1-6, with D possibly TRBD1 on 6 matching bases. This CDR3 has 17 amino acids. V was shortened by 1 base and J by 6 bases, with 17 bases between the two germline ends. CDR1 and CDR2 (germline): SGHRS, YFSETQ. The CDR3 sequence is CASSLLARGAPNSPLHF. The CDR3 DNA sequence: TGCGCCAGCAGCTTGCTGGCCCGGGGGGCGCCTAATTCACCCCTCCACTTT.

This clone showed up just once. CDR3 region: CASKGDRGNTEAFF. In DNA, the CDR3 is TGTGCCAGCAAGGGGGACAGGGGAAACACTGAAGCTTTCTTT. The chain is built from TRBV2 and TRBJ1-1, with 10 bases identical to TRBD1. V shed 7 bases, J shed 2 bases, and the junction held 4 bases outside the gene matches. This CDR3 is built from 14 residues. In germline, CDR1 is SNHLY, CDR2 FYNNEI.

V gene TRBV29-1 combines with J gene TRBJ1-5, with 9 bases that match TRBD1. From germline, CDR1 is SQVTM and CDR2 ANQGSEA. The ends lost 5 bases at V and 5 bases at J; junction bases unmatched: 7. The CDR3 has 14 residues. The CDR3 reads CSVSGQGLDQPQHF. The CDR3 DNA reads as TGCAGCGTTTCTGGACAGGGGTTAGATCAGCCCCAGCATTTT.

The chain recombines TRBV5-5 with TRBJ2-7; maybe TRBD2 (6 bases). The CDR3 totals 15 residues. Germline V gene lookup returns CDR1 SGHKS and CDR2 YYEKEE (reference sequence). V lost 3 bases and J 2 bases, leaving 15 bases between the germline ends. The CDR3 reads CASSYGPGVPYEQYF. The CDR3 DNA reads TGTGCCAGCAGCTATGGCCCGGGAGTTCCCTACGAGCAGTACTTC.

This clone was detected once. The chain carries TRBV5-1 and TRBJ2-7; weak D call: TRBD2 (5 bases). The CDR3 loop spans 14 amino acids. Germline CDR1 SGHRS, CDR2 YFSETQ. Trimming pared 0 bases from V and 3 bases from J, leaving 10 bases between. CDR3 in amino acids: CASSLGSEGYEQYF. CDR3 in DNA: TGCGCCAGCAGCTTGGGTAGCGAGGGCTACGAGCAGTACTTC.

The genes are TRBV3-1 (or the pseudogene TRBV3-2) and TRBJ1-1; D is uncertain. V gave up 0 bases and J gave up 11 bases, with 10 bases separating them. The V gene's germline CDR1 is LGHDT and CDR2 YNNKEL (reference sequence). The CDR3 contains 12 residues. For the CDR3, the DNA is TGTGCCAGCAGCCAAGACACCTGGGCGGCTTTCTTT. Residues: CASSQDTWAAFF.

The rearrangement links TRBV4-1 to TRBJ2-1, with D possibly being TRBD1 (6 bases). Trimming stripped 4 bases from V and 5 bases from J, with 9 bases between. In germline, CDR1 is MGHRA, CDR2 YSYEKL. The CDR3 covers 13 residues. The CDR3 region has the DNA TGCGCCAGCAGCCTACAGGGAGACAATGAGCAGTTCTTC. Protein sequence: CASSLQGDNEQFF.

The CDR3 region is CASSFQTTGGYTF. DNA for the CDR3: TGCGCCAGCAGCTTCCAGACCACAGGAGGCTACACCTTC. This rearrangement joins TRBV5-1 to TRBJ1-2; a weak D match, TRBD1 (5 bases). The V end was cut by 2 bases, the J end by 8 bases, with 13 bases between. There are 13 residues in the CDR3. The germline gives CDR1 SGHRS, CDR2 YFSETQ.

This clone appeared a few times. V gene TRBV3-1 (or the pseudogene TRBV3-2) combines with J gene TRBJ2-7; maybe TRBD2 (6 bases). CDR1 LGHDT and CDR2 YNNKEL come from the germline V gene (reference sequence). The CDR3 has 14 amino acids. Trimming left V 1 base short and J 4 bases short, with 11 bases between. The CDR3 is CASSQVGGQYEQYF. CDR3 bases: TGTGCCAGCAGCCAAGTTGGAGGGCAGTACGAGCAGTACTTC.

The chain carries TRBV13 and TRBJ2-7; 9 positions agree with TRBD1. Trimming took 5 bases from V and 5 from J; bases not matched to a gene: 7. This CDR3 has 14 amino acids. Germline loops: CDR1 PRHDT, CDR2 FYEKMQ (reference sequence). The CDR3 loop is CASSPRTGVHEQYF. Written as DNA, the CDR3 is TGTGCCAGCAGCCCAAGGACAGGGGTACACGAGCAGTACTTC.

This clone came up once. The rearrangement links TRBV4-2 to TRBJ2-3, with D possibly being TRBD2 (6 bases). The V gene lost 2 bases and the J gene lost 0 bases, with 15 bases spanning the gap. CDR1 and CDR2 from the germline V gene are LGHNA and YNFKEQ. This CDR3 is 17 amino acids long. CDR3 sequence reads: CASSQHIIGGSTDTQYF. The CDR3 DNA sequence: TGTGCCAGCAGCCAACATATTATCGGGGGAAGCACAGATACGCAGTATTTT.

The chain is built from TRBV28 and TRBJ1-2; possibly TRBD1 for D (6 bases). The V and J ends lost 6 bases and 8 bases respectively, with 16 bases between them. Germline V gene sequence: CDR1 MDHEN, CDR2 SYDVKM. The CDR3 totals 13 residues. CDR3 nucleotides: TGTGCCAGCAGCCTTGGGACATGGCAGGGCTACACCTTC. Its protein is CASSLGTWQGYTF.

This chain joins TRBV14 and TRBJ1-2; the D gene is possibly TRBD1 (5 bases). V was pared by 1 base and J by 2 bases, with 14 bases between. From germline, CDR1 is SGHDN and CDR2 FVKESK. The CDR3 has 16 amino acids. The CDR3 here is CASSQAHRGLNYGYTF. In nucleotides, the CDR3 is TGTGCCAGCAGCCAAGCTCATAGGGGATTAAACTATGGCTACACCTTC.

V gene TRBV28 combines with J gene TRBJ1-1; 7 bases line up with TRBD1. Per germline, CDR1 MDHEN and CDR2 SYDVKM. CDR3 length equals 11 residues. V dropped 8 bases and J dropped 11; count of bases not matched to a gene: 8. CDR3 DNA: TGTGCCAGCCAACAGGGGCGGCGGGCTTTCTTT. Its protein is CASQQGRRAFF.

V gene TRBV7-2 combines with J gene TRBJ2-3, with TRBD2 identical over 14 bases. Per the germline V gene, CDR1 is SGHTA and CDR2 is FQGNSA. The length of the CDR3 is 17 residues. Trimming cost V 5 bases and J 1 base; bases outside gene matches: 5. CDR3 sequence: CASSPTGLAGGTDTQYF. CDR3 in DNA: TGTGCCAGCAGCCCAACGGGACTAGCGGGGGGCACAGATACGCAGTATTTT. Based on the CDR3 plus reference TRBV7-2 and TRBJ2-3, the full variable domain is GAGVSQSPSNKVTEKGKDVELRCDPISGHTALYWYRQSLGQGLEFLIYFQGNSAPDKSGLPSDRFSAERTGGSVSTLTIQRTQQEDSAVYLCASSPTGLAGGTDTQYFGPGTRLTVL.

The V and J genes are TRBV19 and TRBJ2-1; D gene unclear. The CDR3 sequence is 15 residues long. Germline lookup yields CDR1 LNHDA and CDR2 SQIVND (reference sequence). Trimming removed 5 bases at V and 10 bases at J, with 21 bases between. The CDR3 DNA follows: TGTGCCAGTAGTCCCTCTGGAGAAGATAGTCGGGAGCAGTTCTTC. This sequence encodes CASSPSGEDSREQFF.

The chain recombines TRBV6-5 with TRBJ1-1, with 8 bases that match TRBD1. With 6 bases clipped from V and 0 bases from J, the junction kept 3 bases outside the gene matches. This CDR3 contains 14 residues. Germline V gene sequence: CDR1 MNHEY, CDR2 SVGAGI. In DNA form, the CDR3 reads TGTGCCAGCAGCAGACAGGGGATGAACACTGAAGCTTTCTTT. This encodes CASSRQGMNTEAFF.

Written as DNA, the CDR3 is TGTGCCAGCAGTGAGCGGGGGAGGTTGTTCACAGATACGCAGTATTTT. Translating gives CASSERGRLFTDTQYF. The V and J genes are TRBV6-1 and TRBJ2-3; 7 nucleotides align to TRBD2. Germline V gene data show CDR1 as MNHNS and CDR2 as SASEGT. V was clipped by 3 bases and J by 2 bases; unmatched bases: 8. The length of the CDR3 is 16 residues.

The J gene is TRBJ2-1, the V gene TRBV3-1 (or the pseudogene TRBV3-2), with TRBD2 matching 16 bases. Germline CDR1 LGHDT, CDR2 YNNKEL (reference sequence). The V gene end was trimmed by 6 bases and the J gene end by 2 bases; junction bases not matched to a gene: 7. The CDR3 sequence is 18 residues long. In DNA form, the CDR3 reads TGTGCCAGCAGTCTTGGGACTAGCGGGGGGGCCGCCTACAATGAGCAGTTCTTC. Translated, it gives CASSLGTSGGAAYNEQFF.

The chain recombines TRBV2 with TRBJ2-3, with D possibly matching TRBD1 (6 bases). Per the germline V gene, CDR1 is SNHLY and CDR2 is FYNNEI. With 6 bases removed from V and 0 bases from J, the gap between germline ends came to 13 bases. The CDR3 spans 15 residues. CDR3 region: CASRRGQRSTDTQYF. CDR3 DNA sequence: TGTGCCAGCAGACGGGGACAACGAAGCACAGATACGCAGTATTTT. The full variable domain, with the rest looked up from reference TRBV2 and TRBJ2-3, is EPEVTQTPSHQVTQMGQEVILRCVPISNHLYFYWYRQILGQKVEFLVSFYNNEISEKSEIFDDQFSVERPDGSNFTLKIRSTKLEDSAMYFCASRRGQRSTDTQYFGPGTRLTVL.

The V call is TRBV30, the J call TRBJ1-2, with D perhaps matching TRBD1 (6 bases). Looked up from germline, CDR1 is GTSNPN and CDR2 is SVGIG (reference sequence). The ends were cut back, 1 base at V and 3 bases at J, with 15 bases in the middle. This CDR3 is built from 15 residues. CDR3 region: CAWSGWDKRDYGYTF. The CDR3 bases are TGTGCCTGGAGTGGTTGGGACAAACGGGACTATGGCTACACCTTC. Drawing the rest from reference TRBV30 and TRBJ1-2, the complete variable domain is SQTIHQWPATLVQPVGSPLSLECTVEGTSNPNLYWYRQAAGRGLQLLFYSVGIGQISSEVPQNLSASRPQDRQFILSSKKLLLSDSGFYLCAWSGWDKRDYGYTFGSGTRLTVV.

The chain uses TRBV19 and TRBJ1-4, with D maybe TRBD1 (5 bases). The V and J ends lost 3 bases and 3 bases respectively, with 17 bases between them. The CDR3 is made up of 17 amino acids. Germline loops: CDR1 LNHDA, CDR2 SQIVND (reference sequence). CDR3: CASSIGGARIPNEKLFF. The CDR3 DNA reads TGTGCCAGTAGTATCGGCGGGGCCAGGATCCCTAATGAAAAACTGTTTTTT.

The chain employs TRBV4-2 and TRBJ1-3; no clear D. The CDR3 is made up of 16 amino acids. Trimming shortened V by 0 bases and J by 0 bases, and 9 bases separated the two germline ends. Germline CDR1 LGHNA, CDR2 YNFKEQ. The CDR3: CASSQDWASSGNTIYF. CDR3 nucleotide sequence: TGTGCCAGCAGCCAAGATTGGGCTTCCTCTGGAAACACCATATATTTT.